This is a list of T cell receptor beta chains from one sample in a study of technical replicates of blood from a few donors. Using immunoSEQ multiplex PCR, the repertoire was profiled, and TCRdb retains in-frame clones only, with some absent. This table holds 95,000 to 100,000 clones, over 95% found once. The sequenced material came from T cells isolated from PBMCs. The receptors stem from a human donor in good health. The CDR3 runs from the conserved cysteine through the conserved F or W. D genes are given only for firm matches. Some rows mark clone size as missing; the rest say once, few, many or name a class of expanded clone.

>-|TRBV18|TRBJ2-2|TRBD2
TGTGCCAGCTCACCTTGGACTAGCGGGAGTCACACCGGGGAGCTGTTTTTT
CASSPWTSGSHTGELFF
>-|TRBV4-1|TRBJ2-7|TRBD1
TGCGCCAGCAGCCAGCCGGGACAGGGTGTCTACGAGCAGTACTTC
CASSQPGQGVYEQYF
>-|TRBV11-2|TRBJ2-1|-
TGTGCCAGCAGCTCAGGACTCAATGAGCAGTTCTTC
CASSSGLNEQFF
>-|TRBV4-1|TRBJ2-1|-
TGCGCCAGCAGCCCTCTCGGGGATGAGCAGTTCTTC
CASSPLGDEQFF
>-|TRBV27|TRBJ2-3|-
TGTGCCAGCAGTTTATCGACGCTGGGAGGGGGTCTGTCAGATACGCAGTATTTT
CASSLSTLGGGLSDTQYF
>once|TRBV6-1|TRBJ1-1|-
TGTGCCAGCGTGGACACTACTGAAGCTTTCTTT
CASVDTTEAFF
>once|TRBV7-6|TRBJ1-6|-
TGTGCCAGCAGCCTAAGACAGAGCTCCTATAATTCACCCCTCCACTTT
CASSLRQSSYNSPLHF
>once|TRBV4-1|TRBJ1-6|-
TGCGCCAGCAGCCTGATTGGTCGCACGGTCAATTCACCCCTCCACTTT
CASSLIGRTVNSPLHF
>-|TRBV18|TRBJ1-1|-
TGTGCCAGCTCACCTCCCTCGACTAGGGGCAAGAGAGCTTTCTTT
CASSPPSTRGKRAFF
>-|TRBV28|TRBJ2-7|-
TGTGCCAGCAGTTTCCCGGCAGGCCGGGAGTTATACGAGCAGTACTTC
CASSFPAGRELYEQYF